These 27 T cell receptor beta chains share one sample of origin, sequenced in a study of cytomegalovirus exposure and HLA in healthy donors. A multiplex PCR was run with 60 Vbeta primers and 13 Jbeta primers. Profiling relied on immunoSEQ multiplex PCR, and the TCRdb table lists in-frame clones only, not all of them. Of over 200,000 clones listed, roughly 82% are singletons. Sequencing was done on a sample of PBMCs. These receptors were taken from a man aged 40-55 years in good health and CMV-seropositive.

The chain links TRBV11-2 to TRBJ2-1, with 12 bases lining up with TRBD1. J lost 8 bases, V lost 5 bases, and 13 bases had no gene match. There are 17 residues in the CDR3. Germline-derived CDR1 and CDR2 are SGHAT and FQNNGV. In nucleotides, the CDR3 is TGTGCCAGCAGCCGTTCTGAACCGGGACAGGGGGCGCATGAGCAGTTCTTC. It specifies CASSRSEPGQGAHEQFF.

V is TRBV27 and J is TRBJ1-1; the D is unclear. V lost 2 bases and J lost 0, with 10 bases in between. The V gene's germline CDR1 is MNHEY and CDR2 SMNVEV (reference sequence). The CDR3 consists of 15 residues. This CDR3 reads CASSLGGGMNTEAFF. The CDR3 DNA is TGTGCCAGCAGTTTAGGAGGCGGTATGAACACTGAAGCTTTCTTT.

The chain is built from TRBV4-2 and TRBJ1-2; D gene uncertain. The CDR3 consists of 14 residues. CDR1 and CDR2 from the germline V gene are LGHNA and YNFKEQ. V was clipped by 1 base and J by 0 bases, with 6 bases between them. The CDR3 spells CASSQGLANYGYTF. The DNA of the CDR3 is TGTGCCAGCAGCCAAGGATTAGCTAACTATGGCTACACCTTC.

CDR3 DNA sequence: TGTGCCAGCAGCCCTAGCGACGAGTCCGGGGCCAACGTCCTGACTTTC. This encodes CASSPSDESGANVLTF. The rearrangement uses TRBV7-3 and TRBJ2-6; possible D gene TRBD2, 6 bases. From germline, CDR1 is SGHTA and CDR2 FQGTGA. V was pared by 5 bases and J by 4 bases, with 15 bases between. The CDR3 contains 16 residues.

The genes are TRBV19 and TRBJ1-2; 7 positions agree with TRBD1. This CDR3 is 15 amino acids long. V lost 7 bases to trimming and J lost 2 bases; unmatched junction nucleotides: 10. Germline V CDR1 and CDR2: LNHDA, SQIVND (reference sequence). In nucleotides, the CDR3 is TGTGCCAGTACCAGATTGACAGGGACCAACTATGGCTACACCTTC. It is translated as CASTRLTGTNYGYTF.

The rearrangement uses TRBV11-3 and TRBJ2-1, with TRBD2 identical over 7 bases. Germline loops: CDR1 SGHNT, CDR2 YENEEA. The CDR3 runs 13 residues. The ends lost 7 bases at V and 8 bases at J; junction bases unmatched: 8. CDR3 loop: CASTDGGSDEQFF. The DNA of the CDR3 is TGTGCCAGCACCGACGGGGGGAGTGATGAGCAGTTCTTC.

The chain recombines TRBV11-2 with TRBJ1-1; no clear D. The germline V gene encodes CDR1 SGHAT and CDR2 FQNNGV. V gave up 5 bases and J gave up 0 bases, with 19 bases separating them. This CDR3 comprises 17 residues. CDR3 nucleotide sequence: TGTGCCAGCAGCCCTGACACGTCCTTTCGAATGAACACTGAAGCTTTCTTT. It codes for CASSPDTSFRMNTEAFF.

The rearrangement links TRBV6-1 to TRBJ2-2; D ambiguous. The CDR3 is 15 residues long. V shed 2 bases and J shed 1 base, with 8 bases lying between them. In germline, CDR1 is MNHNS, CDR2 SASEGT. CDR3 sequence (DNA): TGTGCCAGCAGTGAATATGTAGAGAACACCGGGGAGCTGTTTTTT. Protein sequence: CASSEYVENTGELFF.

The rearrangement joins TRBV6-1 to TRBJ2-5; 10 positions match TRBD1. CDR1 is MNHNS and CDR2 is SASEGT in the germline V gene. The junction had 9 bases not matched to a gene; V was cut back by 2 bases and J by 3 bases. The CDR3 is 17 residues long. CDR3 nucleotides: TGTGCCAGCAGTGAAAGGGGAGGGACAGGGGCTAAAGAGACCCAGTACTTC. Translation: CASSERGGTGAKETQYF.

This clone occurred a few times. This rearrangement joins TRBV19 to TRBJ1-5; D not certain. The CDR3 covers 16 residues. CDR1 is LNHDA and CDR2 is SQIVND in the germline V gene (reference sequence). V lost 4 bases, J lost 0 bases, and 13 bases lay in between. The CDR3 nucleotides are TGTGCCAGTAGTACAGTGGGTACAGTTAGCAATCAGCCCCAGCATTTT. The encoded protein is CASSTVGTVSNQPQHF.

This clone was picked up one time. This CDR3 reads CASSLGQNNEKLFF. The DNA for the CDR3 is TGCGCCAGCAGCTTGGGACAGAATAATGAAAAACTGTTTTTT. The chain uses TRBV5-1 and TRBJ1-4; a weak D match, TRBD1 (5 bases). The CDR3 spans 14 residues. CDR1 is SGHRS, CDR2 YFSETQ, per germline. The V gene lost 0 bases and the J gene lost 4 bases, with 7 bases spanning the gap.

The chain recombines TRBV6-1 with TRBJ2-3; TRBD1 aligns across 7 bases. V was clipped by 7 bases and J by 2 bases; unmatched bases: 6. The germline V gene has CDR1 MNHNS and CDR2 SASEGT. CDR3 length equals 14 residues. As DNA, the CDR3 is TGTGCCAGCACGGGACAGATAAACACAGATACGCAGTATTTT. Amino acid sequence: CASTGQINTDTQYF.

V and J are TRBV30 and TRBJ2-4, with 9 nucleotides matching TRBD1. This CDR3 region has 15 residues. V lost 1 base and J lost 7; bases outside the gene matches: 8. Germline loops: CDR1 GTSNPN, CDR2 SVGIG (reference sequence). CDR3 sequence: CAWSAPGTGMNIQYF. In DNA, the CDR3 is TGTGCCTGGAGTGCACCCGGGACAGGGATGAACATTCAGTACTTC.

The chain carries TRBV5-1 and TRBJ1-1; 8 positions match TRBD1. Germline loops: CDR1 SGHRS, CDR2 YFSETQ. The CDR3 has 14 residues. J was trimmed by 5 bases and V by 5 bases; bases with no gene match: 8. Here the CDR3 reads CASREGQGETEAFF. Here the CDR3 DNA reads TGCGCCAGCAGGGAAGGACAGGGCGAAACTGAAGCTTTCTTT.

V gene TRBV7-9 combines with J gene TRBJ2-7; possibly TRBD2 for D (5 bases). Germline assignment: CDR1 SEHNR and CDR2 FQNEAQ (reference sequence). CDR3 size: 14 residues. V lost 6 bases to trimming and J lost 0 bases, with 12 bases between them. The CDR3 DNA reads as TGTGCCAGCAGGGAAAGTGGGAGCTCCTACGAGCAGTACTTC. Its protein product is CASRESGSSYEQYF.

The CDR3 region has the DNA TGTGCCACCAGCAGAACCAGGGACAGGGGGCTGAATGAGCAGTTCTTC. This codes for CATSRTRDRGLNEQFF. The chain uses TRBV15 and TRBJ2-1; TRBD1 matches at 12 bases. The junction had 6 bases not matched to a gene; V was cut back by 2 bases and J by 7 bases. The CDR3 covers 16 residues. Germline CDR1 and CDR2: LNHNV and YYDKDF (reference sequence).

J is TRBJ1-2 and V is TRBV6-5; 7 nucleotides align to TRBD1. The CDR3 is 14 residues long. V shed 4 bases and J 4 bases; nucleotides not matched to a gene: 6. Germline V gives CDR1 MNHEY, CDR2 SVGAGI. The CDR3 nucleotides read TGTGCCAGCAGTTCGACAGGGCTCGTCTATGGCTACACCTTC. It specifies CASSSTGLVYGYTF.

The chain has TRBV19 and TRBJ2-7, with D maybe TRBD1 (6 bases). The V gene's germline CDR1 is LNHDA and CDR2 SQIVND (reference sequence). V was trimmed by 5 bases and J by 1 base, leaving 9 bases between them. The CDR3 totals 13 residues. DNA of the CDR3: TGTGCCAGTAGTTGGGGGCAATCCTACGAGCAGTACTTC. Translation gives CASSWGQSYEQYF.

The chain links TRBV2 to TRBJ2-3; 7 bases align to TRBD2. The CDR3 is 14 residues long. Germline CDR1 is SNHLY and CDR2 is FYNNEI. Trimming cost V 7 bases and J 6 bases; bases outside gene matches: 10. This CDR3 is CASMREHGGDTQYF. In nucleotides, the CDR3 is TGTGCCAGCATGCGGGAGCACGGGGGGGATACGCAGTATTTT.

CDR3 bases: TGCGCCAGCAGGCAACTAGCGGTTACCTACAATGAGCAGTTCTTC. Translating gives CASRQLAVTYNEQFF. V usage is TRBV4-1 and J usage is TRBJ2-1, with 8 bases that match TRBD2. Germline assignment: CDR1 MGHRA and CDR2 YSYEKL. V lost 6 bases to trimming and J lost 2 bases; unmatched junction nucleotides: 6. The CDR3 sequence is 15 residues long.

This chain links TRBV6-6 with TRBJ2-5, with 10 bases lining up with TRBD1. Germline CDR1 and CDR2: MNHNY and SVGAGI (reference sequence). The V gene end was trimmed by 6 bases and the J gene end by 4 bases; junction bases not matched to a gene: 8. The CDR3 runs to 15 residues. The CDR3 nucleotides are TGTGCCAGCAGAGAGACAGGGGGCCGGAGAGAGACCCAGTACTTC. Translating gives CASRETGGRRETQYF.

This chain connects TRBV7-8 to TRBJ2-3; 8 bases line up with TRBD1. Trimming cost V 2 bases and J 0 bases; bases outside gene matches: 10. CDR3 size: 18 residues. CDR1 and CDR2 (germline): SGHVS, FQNEAQ. Here the CDR3 reads CASSLRQGALRSTDTQYF. The CDR3, as DNA: TGTGCCAGCAGCTTAAGGCAGGGGGCCCTCCGCAGCACAGATACGCAGTATTTT.

J is TRBJ2-5 and V is TRBV4-2, with D maybe TRBD2 (6 bases). The CDR3 is 14 residues long. V lost 1 base and J 0 bases, leaving 6 bases between the germline ends. The germline CDR1 and CDR2 sequences are LGHNA and YNFKEQ. CDR3 DNA: TGTGCCAGCAGCCAAGGGGGGGACCAAGAGACCCAGTACTTC. Amino acid sequence: CASSQGGDQETQYF.

V gene TRBV15 combines with J gene TRBJ2-5; tentative D call: TRBD1 (6 bases). This CDR3 comprises 15 residues. V was clipped by 0 bases and J by 2 bases, with 10 bases between them. CDR1 and CDR2 from the germline V gene are LNHNV and YYDKDF (reference sequence). As DNA, the CDR3 is TGTGCCACCAGCAGAGATCTAGGACAGCAAGAGACCCAGTACTTC. Translation gives CATSRDLGQQETQYF.

The chain joins TRBV5-6 to TRBJ2-5, with 7 bases aligning to TRBD2. Germline-derived CDR1 and CDR2 are SGHDT and YYEEEE. The CDR3 contains 14 residues. Unmatched junction bases numbered 6, after V lost 5 bases and J lost 2 bases. In DNA form, the CDR3 reads TGTGCCAGCAGGTATATAGCGGGTCAAGAGACCCAGTACTTC. Translated, it gives CASRYIAGQETQYF.

This chain uses TRBV7-3 with TRBJ2-7, with 9 bases identical to TRBD2. V was clipped by 1 base and J by 4 bases; unmatched bases: 29. The CDR3 spans 23 residues. Germline V gene data show CDR1 as SGHTA and CDR2 as FQGTGA. Here the CDR3 reads CASSLNQEEQGTGGRACDYEQYV. As DNA, the CDR3 is TGTGCCAGCAGCTTAAATCAGGAAGAACAGGGAACGGGCGGGAGGGCCTGCGATTACGAGCAGTACGTC.

The CDR3, as DNA: TGTGCCAGCAGCTATCGCTACAGCCTGAACACTGAAGCTTTCTTT. Translation: CASSYRYSLNTEAFF. The chain uses TRBV14 and TRBJ1-1; D remains unclear. Germline V lookup: CDR1 SGHDN, CDR2 FVKESK. This CDR3 spans 15 amino acids. The V and J ends lost 5 bases and 0 bases respectively, with 13 bases between them.